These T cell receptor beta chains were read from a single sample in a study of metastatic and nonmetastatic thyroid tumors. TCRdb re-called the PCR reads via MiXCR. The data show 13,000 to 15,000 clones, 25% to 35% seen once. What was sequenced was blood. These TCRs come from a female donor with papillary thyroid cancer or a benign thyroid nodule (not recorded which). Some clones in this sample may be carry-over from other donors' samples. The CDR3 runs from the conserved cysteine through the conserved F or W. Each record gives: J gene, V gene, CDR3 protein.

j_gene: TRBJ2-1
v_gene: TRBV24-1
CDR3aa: CATSAREGLFTEQFF

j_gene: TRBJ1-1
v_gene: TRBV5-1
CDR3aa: CASSIRGGGTEAFF

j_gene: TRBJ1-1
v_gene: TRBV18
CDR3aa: CASSFEQGATTEAFF

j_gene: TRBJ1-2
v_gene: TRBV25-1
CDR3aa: CASSEYGDFYTF

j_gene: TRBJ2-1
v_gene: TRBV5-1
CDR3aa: CASRRREGSNEQFF

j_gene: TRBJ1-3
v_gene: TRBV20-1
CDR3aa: CSVPGGGERNTIYF

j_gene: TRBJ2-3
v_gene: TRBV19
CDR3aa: CASSTSGDTQYF

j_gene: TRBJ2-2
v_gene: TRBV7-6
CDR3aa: CASSLRSGKLFF

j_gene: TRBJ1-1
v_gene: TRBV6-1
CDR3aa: CASNARGFFNTEAFF

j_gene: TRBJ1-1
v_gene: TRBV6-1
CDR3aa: CASIIRRPMNTEAFF